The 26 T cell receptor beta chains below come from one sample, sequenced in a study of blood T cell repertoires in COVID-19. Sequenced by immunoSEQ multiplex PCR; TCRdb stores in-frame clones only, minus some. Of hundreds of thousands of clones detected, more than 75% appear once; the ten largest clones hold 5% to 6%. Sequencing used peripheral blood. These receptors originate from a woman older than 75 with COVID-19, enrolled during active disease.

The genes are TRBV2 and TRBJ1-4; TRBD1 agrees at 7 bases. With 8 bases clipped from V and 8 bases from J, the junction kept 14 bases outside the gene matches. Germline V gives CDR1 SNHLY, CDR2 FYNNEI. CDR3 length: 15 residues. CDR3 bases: TGTGCCAGCGGACGGACAGGTTCGGAGTCGGAAAAACTGTTTTTT. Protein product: CASGRTGSESEKLFF.

As DNA, the CDR3 is TGTGCCAGCAGTTTACTTAGCGGGGTAAACAATGAGCAGTTCTTC. The encoded protein is CASSLLSGVNNEQFF. The chain links TRBV28 to TRBJ2-1; 8 nucleotides align to TRBD2. The CDR3 covers 15 residues. Germline V gene sequence: CDR1 MDHEN, CDR2 SYDVKM. Trimming took 2 bases from V and 5 from J; bases not matched to a gene: 5.

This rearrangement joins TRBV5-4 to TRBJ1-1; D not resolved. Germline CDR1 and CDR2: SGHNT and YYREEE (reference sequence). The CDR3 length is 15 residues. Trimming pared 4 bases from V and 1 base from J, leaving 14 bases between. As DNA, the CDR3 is TGTGCCAGCAGCCCACCGAGAGGGAGGAACACTGAAGCTTTCTTT. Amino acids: CASSPPRGRNTEAFF.

For the CDR3, the DNA is TGTGCCAGCAGCCAGGGAGGCCCGTATAATTCACCCCTCCACTTT. This gives the protein CASSQGGPYNSPLHF. The chain joins TRBV3-1 (or the pseudogene TRBV3-2) to TRBJ1-6, with unresolved D. This CDR3 is 15 amino acids long. Trimming took off 3 bases at V and 4 bases at J, with 10 bases between the two ends. Germline CDR1 LGHDT, CDR2 YNNKEL (reference sequence).

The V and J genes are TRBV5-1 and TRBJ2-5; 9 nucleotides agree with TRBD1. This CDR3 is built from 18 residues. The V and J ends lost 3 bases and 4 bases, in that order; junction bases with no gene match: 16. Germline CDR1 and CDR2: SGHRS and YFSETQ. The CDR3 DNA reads TGCGCCAGCAGCTCCCTAGGGGCTACAGGGGGCCGAGCAGAGACCCAGTACTTC. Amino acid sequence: CASSSLGATGGRAETQYF. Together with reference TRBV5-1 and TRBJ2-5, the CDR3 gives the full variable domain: KAGVTQTPRYLIKTRGQQVTLSCSPISGHRSVSWYQQTPGQGLQFLFEYFSETQRNKGNFPGRFSGRQFSNSRSEMNVSTLELGDSALYLCASSSLGATGGRAETQYFGPGTRLLVL.

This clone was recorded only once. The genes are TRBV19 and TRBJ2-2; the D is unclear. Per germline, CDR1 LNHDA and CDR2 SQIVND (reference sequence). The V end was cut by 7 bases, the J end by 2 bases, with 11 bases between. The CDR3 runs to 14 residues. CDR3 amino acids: CASKRVENTGELFF. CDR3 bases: TGTGCCAGTAAGCGAGTTGAAAACACCGGGGAGCTGTTTTTT. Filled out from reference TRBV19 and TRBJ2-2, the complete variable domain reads DGGITQSPKYLFRKEGQNVTLSCEQNLNHDAMYWYRQDPGQGLRLIYYSQIVNDFQKGDIAEGYSVSREKKESFPLTVTSAQKNPTAFYLCASKRVENTGELFFGEGSRLTVL.

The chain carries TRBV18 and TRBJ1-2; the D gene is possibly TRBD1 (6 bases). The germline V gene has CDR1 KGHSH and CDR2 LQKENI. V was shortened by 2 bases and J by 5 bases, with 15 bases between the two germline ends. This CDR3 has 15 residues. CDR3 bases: TGTGCCAGCTCACCAATCCGGGACAAGGAGTATGGCTACACCTTC. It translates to CASSPIRDKEYGYTF.

In DNA, the CDR3 is TGTGCCAGCAGCTTGCAGCAGGGGAATAATTCACCCCTCCACTTT. Translating gives CASSLQQGNNSPLHF. The V and J genes are TRBV5-4 and TRBJ1-6; TRBD1 is a possible D gene (6 bases). The ends were cut back, 1 base at V and 5 bases at J, with 10 bases in the middle. Germline CDR1 and CDR2: SGHNT and YYREEE (reference sequence). This CDR3 region has 15 residues.

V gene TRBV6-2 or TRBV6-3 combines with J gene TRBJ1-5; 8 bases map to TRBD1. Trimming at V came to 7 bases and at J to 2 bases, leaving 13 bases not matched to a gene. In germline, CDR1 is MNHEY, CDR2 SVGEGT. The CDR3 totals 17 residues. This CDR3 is CASTPDRTGIGNQPQHF. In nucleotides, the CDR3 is TGTGCCAGCACCCCCGACCGGACAGGGATCGGCAATCAGCCCCAGCATTTT.

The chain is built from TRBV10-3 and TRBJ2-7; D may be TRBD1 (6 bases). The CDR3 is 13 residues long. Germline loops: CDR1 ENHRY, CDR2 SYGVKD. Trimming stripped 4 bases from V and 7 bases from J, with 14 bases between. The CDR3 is CAISVDRSGEQYV. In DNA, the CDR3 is TGTGCCATCAGTGTAGACAGGTCGGGGGAGCAGTACGTC.

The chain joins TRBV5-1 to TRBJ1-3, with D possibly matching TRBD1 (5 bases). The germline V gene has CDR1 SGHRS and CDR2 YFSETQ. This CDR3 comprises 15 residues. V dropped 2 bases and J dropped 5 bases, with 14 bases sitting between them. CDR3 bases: TGCGCCAGCAGCTTACAAGGGGCGCAGAGAAACACCATATATTTT. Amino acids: CASSLQGAQRNTIYF.

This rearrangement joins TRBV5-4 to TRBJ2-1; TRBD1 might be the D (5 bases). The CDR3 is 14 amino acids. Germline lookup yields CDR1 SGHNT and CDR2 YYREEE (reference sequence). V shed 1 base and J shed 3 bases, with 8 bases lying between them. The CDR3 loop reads CASSLRQGYNEQFF. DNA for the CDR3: TGTGCCAGCAGCTTGAGGCAGGGCTACAATGAGCAGTTCTTC.

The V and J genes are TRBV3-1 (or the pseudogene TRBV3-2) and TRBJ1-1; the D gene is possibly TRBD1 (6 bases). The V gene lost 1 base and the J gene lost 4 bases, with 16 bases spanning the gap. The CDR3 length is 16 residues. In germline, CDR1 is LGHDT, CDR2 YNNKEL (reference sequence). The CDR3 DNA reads TGTGCCAGCAGCCAAGTGGGGGGGCGTAGGGCCACTGAAGCTTTCTTT. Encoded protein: CASSQVGGRRATEAFF.

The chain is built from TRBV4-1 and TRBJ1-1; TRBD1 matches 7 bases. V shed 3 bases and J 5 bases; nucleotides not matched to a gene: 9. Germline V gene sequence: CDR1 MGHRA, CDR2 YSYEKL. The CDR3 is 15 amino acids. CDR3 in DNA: TGCGCCAGCAGCCACACCCTGGCAGGGGGAACTGAAGCTTTCTTT. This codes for CASSHTLAGGTEAFF.

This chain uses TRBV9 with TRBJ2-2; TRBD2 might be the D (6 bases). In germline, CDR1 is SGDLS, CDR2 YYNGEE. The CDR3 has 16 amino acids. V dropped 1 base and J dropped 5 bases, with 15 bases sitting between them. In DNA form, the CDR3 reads TGTGCCAGCAGCGTATTTTCGGGACTGGGGACCGGGGAGCTGTTTTTT. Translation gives CASSVFSGLGTGELFF.

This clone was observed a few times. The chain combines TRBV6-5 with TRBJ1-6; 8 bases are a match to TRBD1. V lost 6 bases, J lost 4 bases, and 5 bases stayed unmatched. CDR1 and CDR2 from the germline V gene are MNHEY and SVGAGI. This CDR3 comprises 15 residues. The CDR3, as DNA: TGTGCCAGCAGGTCCGGACAGGGTTATAATTCACCCCTCCACTTT. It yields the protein CASRSGQGYNSPLHF.

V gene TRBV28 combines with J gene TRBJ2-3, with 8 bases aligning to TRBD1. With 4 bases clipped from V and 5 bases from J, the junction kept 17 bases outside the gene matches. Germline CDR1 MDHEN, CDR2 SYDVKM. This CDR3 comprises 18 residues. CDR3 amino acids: CASSSGQRTGFTLDTQYF. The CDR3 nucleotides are TGTGCCAGCAGTTCGGGACAGCGGACAGGGTTTACTCTAGATACGCAGTATTTT.

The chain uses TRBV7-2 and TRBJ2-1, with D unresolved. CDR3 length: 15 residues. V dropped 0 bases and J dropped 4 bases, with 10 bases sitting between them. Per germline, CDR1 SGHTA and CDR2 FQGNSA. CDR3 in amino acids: CASSLAWSGYNEQFF. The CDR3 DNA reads TGTGCCAGCAGCTTAGCGTGGTCAGGATACAATGAGCAGTTCTTC.

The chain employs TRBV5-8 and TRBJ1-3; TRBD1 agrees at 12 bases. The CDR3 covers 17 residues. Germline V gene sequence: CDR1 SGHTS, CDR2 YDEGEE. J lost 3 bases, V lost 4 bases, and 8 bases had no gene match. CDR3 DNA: TGTGCCAGCAGCCCGGCCGGGACAGGGGGCAGTGGAAACACCATATATTTT. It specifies CASSPAGTGGSGNTIYF.

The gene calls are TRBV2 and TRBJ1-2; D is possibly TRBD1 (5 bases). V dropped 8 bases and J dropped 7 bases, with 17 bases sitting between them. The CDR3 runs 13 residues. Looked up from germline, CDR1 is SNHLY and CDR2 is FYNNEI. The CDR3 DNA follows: TGTGCCAGCGCGCAGGGTCCTCAGCGTGGCTACACCTTC. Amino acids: CASAQGPQRGYTF.

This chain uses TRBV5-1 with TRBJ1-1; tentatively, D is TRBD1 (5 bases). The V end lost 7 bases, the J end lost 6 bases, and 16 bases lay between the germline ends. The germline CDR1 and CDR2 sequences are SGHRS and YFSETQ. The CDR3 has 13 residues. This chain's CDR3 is CASSLVGAPEAFF. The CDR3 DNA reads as TGCGCCAGCTCTTTAGTAGGGGCCCCTGAAGCTTTCTTT.

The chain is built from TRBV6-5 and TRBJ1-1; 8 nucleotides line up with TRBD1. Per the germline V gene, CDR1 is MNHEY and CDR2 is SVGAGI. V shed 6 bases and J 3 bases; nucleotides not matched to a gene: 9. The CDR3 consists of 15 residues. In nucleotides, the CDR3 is TGTGCCAGCAGGGGGACAGGCCGGGGGGACACTGAAGCTTTCTTT. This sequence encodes CASRGTGRGDTEAFF.

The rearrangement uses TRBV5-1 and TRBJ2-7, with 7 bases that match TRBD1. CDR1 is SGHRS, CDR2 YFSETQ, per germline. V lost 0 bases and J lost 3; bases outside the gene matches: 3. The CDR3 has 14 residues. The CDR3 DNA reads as TGCGCCAGCAGCTTGGGGGGACAGCTCTACGAGCAGTACTTC. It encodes CASSLGGQLYEQYF. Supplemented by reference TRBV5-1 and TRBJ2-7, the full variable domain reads KAGVTQTPRYLIKTRGQQVTLSCSPISGHRSVSWYQQTPGQGLQFLFEYFSETQRNKGNFPGRFSGRQFSNSRSEMNVSTLELGDSALYLCASSLGGQLYEQYFGPGTRLTVT.

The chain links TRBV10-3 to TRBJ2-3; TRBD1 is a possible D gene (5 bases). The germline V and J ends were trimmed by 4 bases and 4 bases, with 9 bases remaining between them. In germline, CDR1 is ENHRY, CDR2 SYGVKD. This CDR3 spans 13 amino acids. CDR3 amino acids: CAISGQGPDTQYF. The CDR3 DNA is TGTGCCATCAGTGGGCAGGGTCCAGATACGCAGTATTTT.

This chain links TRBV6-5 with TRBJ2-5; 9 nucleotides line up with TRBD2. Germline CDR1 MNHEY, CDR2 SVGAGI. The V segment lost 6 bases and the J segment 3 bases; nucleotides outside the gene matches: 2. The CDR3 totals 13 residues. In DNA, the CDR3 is TGTGCCAGCAGGGTAGCGGGGGAAGAGACCCAGTACTTC. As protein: CASRVAGEETQYF.

This chain's CDR3 is CASSSSRETNEKLFF. The CDR3 DNA follows: TGTGCCAGCAGCTCGAGCAGGGAAACAAATGAAAAACTGTTTTTT. The rearrangement links TRBV7-9 to TRBJ1-4; D might be TRBD1 (5 bases). CDR1 is SEHNR, CDR2 FQNEAQ, per germline (reference sequence). V gave up 4 bases and J gave up 5 bases, with 14 bases separating them. CDR3 size: 15 residues.